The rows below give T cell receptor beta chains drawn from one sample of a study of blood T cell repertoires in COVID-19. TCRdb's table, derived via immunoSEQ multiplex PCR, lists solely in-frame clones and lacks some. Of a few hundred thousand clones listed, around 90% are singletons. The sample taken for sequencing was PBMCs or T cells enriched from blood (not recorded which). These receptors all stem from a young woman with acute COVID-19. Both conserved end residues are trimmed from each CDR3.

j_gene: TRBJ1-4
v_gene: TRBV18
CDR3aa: ASSPPGGGNEKLF

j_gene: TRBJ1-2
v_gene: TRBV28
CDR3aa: ATTEIETRSYGYT

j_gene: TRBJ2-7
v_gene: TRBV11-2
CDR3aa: ASRRESTYEQY

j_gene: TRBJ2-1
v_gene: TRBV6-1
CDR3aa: ASSEWLAGGNSGERYEQF

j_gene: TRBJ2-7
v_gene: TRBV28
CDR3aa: ASETPPGLAGLSSYEQY

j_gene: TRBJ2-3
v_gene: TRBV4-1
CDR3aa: ASTRTSGRVVDTQY

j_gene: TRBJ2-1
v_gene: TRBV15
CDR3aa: ATSRPASSGSLNEQF

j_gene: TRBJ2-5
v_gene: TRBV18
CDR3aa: ASSPPGQGHRETQY

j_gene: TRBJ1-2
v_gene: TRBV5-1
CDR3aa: ASSLDRIYGYT

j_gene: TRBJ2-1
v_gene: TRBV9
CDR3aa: ASSVGGTGVNEQF

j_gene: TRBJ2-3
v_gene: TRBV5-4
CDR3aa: ASRPPGGLVTDTQY

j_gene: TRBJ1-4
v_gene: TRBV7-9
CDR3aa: ASSPRFSGKLF

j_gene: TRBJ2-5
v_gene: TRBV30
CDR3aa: ACLTQDRDPETQY

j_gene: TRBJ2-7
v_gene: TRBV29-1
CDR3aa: SVGDRGINYEQY

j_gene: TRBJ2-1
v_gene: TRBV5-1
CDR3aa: ASSLRGGSYNEQF

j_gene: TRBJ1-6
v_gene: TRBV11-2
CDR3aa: ASSLDLPSYTLH

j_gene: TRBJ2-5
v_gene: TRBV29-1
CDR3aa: SGSGGQETQY

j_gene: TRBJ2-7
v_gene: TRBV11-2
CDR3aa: ASSLDSHSYEQY

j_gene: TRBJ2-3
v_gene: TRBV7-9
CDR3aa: ASSFVYILAGKADTQY

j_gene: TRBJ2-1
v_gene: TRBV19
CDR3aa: ASRPGLAGGPNNEQF

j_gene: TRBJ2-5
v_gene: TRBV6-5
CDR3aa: ASRPRRAEGTQY

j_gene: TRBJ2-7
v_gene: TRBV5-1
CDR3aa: ASSLRGSGSIYEQY

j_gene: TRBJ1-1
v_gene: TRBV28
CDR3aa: ASSFLSGGRVKSEAF

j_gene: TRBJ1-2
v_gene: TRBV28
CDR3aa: ASSLLLQGRGGGYT

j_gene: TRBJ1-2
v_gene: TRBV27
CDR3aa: ASSFRSGHGYT

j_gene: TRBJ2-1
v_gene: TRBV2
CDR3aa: ASRWGSGAYNEQF

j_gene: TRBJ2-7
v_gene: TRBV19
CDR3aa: ASRTSGRGYEQY

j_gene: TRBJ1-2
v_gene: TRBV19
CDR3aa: ASSPGTVIYGYT

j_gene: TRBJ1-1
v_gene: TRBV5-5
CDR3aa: ASSSDRGYAEAF

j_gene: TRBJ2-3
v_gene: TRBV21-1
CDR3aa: ASTAGDRSTDTQY

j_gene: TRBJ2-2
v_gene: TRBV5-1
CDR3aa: ASSWRQQTGELF

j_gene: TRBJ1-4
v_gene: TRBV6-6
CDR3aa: ASDPGLNEKLF

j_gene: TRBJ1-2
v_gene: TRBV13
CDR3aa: ASSSKESGRAYGYT

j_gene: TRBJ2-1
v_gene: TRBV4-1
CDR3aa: ASSQGPGTSNNEQF

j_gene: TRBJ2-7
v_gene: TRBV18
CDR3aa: ASSRTGGTPYEQY

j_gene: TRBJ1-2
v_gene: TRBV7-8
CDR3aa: ASSLDFLGGSTYGYT

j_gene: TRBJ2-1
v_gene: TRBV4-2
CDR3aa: ASRTSGRDNEQF

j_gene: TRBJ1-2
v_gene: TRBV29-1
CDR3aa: SVSQGARNYGYT

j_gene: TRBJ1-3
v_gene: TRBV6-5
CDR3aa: ASSYRGNGNTIY

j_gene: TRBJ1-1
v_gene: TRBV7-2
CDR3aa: ASSLAQLAGGEAF

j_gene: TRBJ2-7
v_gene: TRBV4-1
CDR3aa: ASSHPDSSSEQY

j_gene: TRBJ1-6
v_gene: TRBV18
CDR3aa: ASSGQHNSPLH

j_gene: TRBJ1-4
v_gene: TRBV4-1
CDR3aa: ASSQPGARMGLF

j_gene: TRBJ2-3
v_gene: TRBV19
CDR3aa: ASRTGGTDTQY

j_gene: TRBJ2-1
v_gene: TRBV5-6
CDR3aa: ASSRTVNNEQF

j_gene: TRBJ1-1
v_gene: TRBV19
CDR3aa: ASSTTGNTEAF

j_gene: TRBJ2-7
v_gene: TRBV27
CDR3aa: ASSSPGQSSYEQY

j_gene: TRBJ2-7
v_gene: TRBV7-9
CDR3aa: ASSLGQGLGYEQY

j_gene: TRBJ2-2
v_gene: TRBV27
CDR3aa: ASSFGTANTGELF

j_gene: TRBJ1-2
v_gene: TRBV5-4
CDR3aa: ASSPRGGYGYT

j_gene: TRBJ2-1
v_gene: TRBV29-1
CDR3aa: STGQGRGEQF

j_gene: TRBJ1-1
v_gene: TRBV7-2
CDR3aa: ASSLNPGGRGVNTEAF

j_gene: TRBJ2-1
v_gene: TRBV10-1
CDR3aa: ASSETAYNEQF

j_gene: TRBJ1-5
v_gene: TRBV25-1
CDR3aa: ASSARGWPQH

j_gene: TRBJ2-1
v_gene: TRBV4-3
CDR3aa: ASSQETGTSGRNEQF

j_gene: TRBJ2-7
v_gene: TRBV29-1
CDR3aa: SVDLAGIPSGSYEQY

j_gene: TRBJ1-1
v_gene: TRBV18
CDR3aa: ASSPDRGTNTEAF

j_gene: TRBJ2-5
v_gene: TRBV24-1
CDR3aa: ATSDPGSSGGETQY

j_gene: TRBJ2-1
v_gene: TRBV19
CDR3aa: ASKDFPLYNEQF